Only a few counts were recorded for the clone carrying this TCR beta chain. Its antigen is not known. The entry originates in a study of T cells after yellow fever vaccination. General study findings and limits: Overall, a small share of clonotypes was seen in both CD4 and CD8 compartments. Among primary-vaccination clones, most reappeared after the booster, at about 95% for CD4 and roughly 90% for CD8.

Trimming stripped 5 bases from V and 3 bases from J, with 13 bases between. CDR3 length: 15 residues. Template switching by 5'RACE produced TCR cDNA, adding a universal primer site and UMIs. One entry per CDR3 protein, called by TCRdb with MiXCR from the 5' RACE reads. The sample holds a few hundred thousand distinct CDR3 sequences; about 6.6% are singletons and the top ten take roughly 19%. This clonotype was sampled from a man younger than 35 who received the YFV17D yellow fever vaccine. The rearrangement uses TRBV12-3 or TRBV12-4 and TRBJ1-4; tentative D call: TRBD1 (6 bases). Sequencing used PBMCs, obtained around 45 days after the first yellow fever vaccination. The CDR3 loop reads CASSPFGGPNEKLFF. The DNA of the CDR3 is TGTGCCAGCAGTCCCTTTGGGGGGCCTAATGAAAAACTGTTTTTT.